The rows below give T cell receptor beta chains drawn from one sample of a study of tumor and adjacent non-tumor tissue in lung cancer. MiXCR, applied by TCRdb to the multiplex PCR reads, yields one record per CDR3 protein. The sample includes some 93,000 distinct CDR3 sequences, around 64% seen only once; the top ten take 18%. Sequencing used lung tumor tissue. The receptor source for this set is a man aged 55 to 70 with non-small cell lung cancer. CDR3s include the opening cysteine and the closing phenylalanine or tryptophan. D genes are given only for firm matches. Clone size appears in some rows only: once, few, many, or a class for an expanded clone.

v_call: TRBV12-3/TRBV12-4; clone_size: .; d_call: TRBD2; j_call: TRBJ2-1; cdr3_aa: CASRPPEASGSWNNEQFF
v_call: TRBV4-1; clone_size: .; d_call: TRBD2; j_call: TRBJ2-5; cdr3_aa: CASNRDPAGVARETQYF
v_call: TRBV6-6; clone_size: .; d_call: .; j_call: TRBJ2-5; cdr3_aa: CACILDRTQETQYF
v_call: TRBV7-9; clone_size: few; d_call: .; j_call: TRBJ2-5; cdr3_aa: CASSLGRGGETQYF
v_call: TRBV5-6; clone_size: medium-sized; d_call: .; j_call: TRBJ1-2; cdr3_aa: CASTLGQDAGYTF
v_call: TRBV29-1; clone_size: many; d_call: .; j_call: TRBJ2-1; cdr3_aa: CSVEGVAYNEQFF
v_call: TRBV7-9; clone_size: .; d_call: .; j_call: TRBJ2-5; cdr3_aa: CVSMGGVETQYF
v_call: TRBV6-5; clone_size: .; d_call: TRBD1; j_call: TRBJ2-7; cdr3_aa: CAKSYSGTGEREQYF
v_call: TRBV6-6; clone_size: many; d_call: .; j_call: TRBJ2-1; cdr3_aa: CASSPGAGGNNEQFF
v_call: TRBV5-1; clone_size: many; d_call: .; j_call: TRBJ1-1; cdr3_aa: CASSFSPGSDTEAFF
v_call: TRBV4-2; clone_size: once; d_call: .; j_call: TRBJ2-3; cdr3_aa: CVSSQEGSGTTDTQYF
v_call: TRBV7-4; clone_size: .; d_call: .; j_call: TRBJ2-3; cdr3_aa: CASSLVNLALSTDTQYF
v_call: TRBV4-1; clone_size: .; d_call: .; j_call: TRBJ2-1; cdr3_aa: CASSQEYSTYNVQFF
v_call: TRBV29-1; clone_size: many; d_call: .; j_call: TRBJ1-2; cdr3_aa: CSVEVGNYGYTF
v_call: TRBV6-1; clone_size: .; d_call: .; j_call: TRBJ1-5; cdr3_aa: CASRETTPQPLHF
v_call: TRBV6-1; clone_size: .; d_call: .; j_call: TRBJ1-6; cdr3_aa: CVCSEDGTGSAPLHF
v_call: TRBV29-1; clone_size: .; d_call: .; j_call: TRBJ2-7; cdr3_aa: CSVVRGAGYEWYF
v_call: TRBV20-1; clone_size: few; d_call: TRBD1; j_call: TRBJ2-5; cdr3_aa: CSASQGAKIGETQYF
v_call: TRBV6-5; clone_size: .; d_call: .; j_call: TRBJ1-6; cdr3_aa: CARPYPPAPLHF
v_call: TRBV6-6; clone_size: once; d_call: .; j_call: TRBJ2-5; cdr3_aa: CTSTDPRRGRETQYF
v_call: TRBV29-1; clone_size: many; d_call: .; j_call: TRBJ2-1; cdr3_aa: CSADSISYNEQFF
v_call: TRBV12-3/TRBV12-4; clone_size: many; d_call: TRBD2; j_call: TRBJ2-2; cdr3_aa: CASSWSTSGRNTGELFF
v_call: TRBV29-1; clone_size: .; d_call: .; j_call: TRBJ2-7; cdr3_aa: CSVMGGGTDSYEQYF
v_call: TRBV5-4; clone_size: .; d_call: .; j_call: TRBJ2-1; cdr3_aa: CARSFITVNEQFF
v_call: TRBV6-5; clone_size: .; d_call: .; j_call: TRBJ1-3; cdr3_aa: CASSLSSGTSGNTIYF
v_call: TRBV4-3; clone_size: .; d_call: TRBD1; j_call: TRBJ2-5; cdr3_aa: CASSSGGQGEETQYF
v_call: TRBV28; clone_size: .; d_call: TRBD1; j_call: TRBJ2-3; cdr3_aa: CASSILKGAITDTQYF
v_call: TRBV4-3; clone_size: many; d_call: TRBD2; j_call: TRBJ2-7; cdr3_aa: CASSQDLGLAGAGEQYF
v_call: TRBV6-2/TRBV6-3; clone_size: few; d_call: .; j_call: TRBJ2-2; cdr3_aa: CASTLPNTNSGELFF
v_call: TRBV5-6; clone_size: .; d_call: TRBD2; j_call: TRBJ2-2; cdr3_aa: CASIWTSVITVAGELFF
v_call: TRBV6-1; clone_size: .; d_call: TRBD1; j_call: TRBJ1-2; cdr3_aa: CASRQGRYGYTF
v_call: TRBV4-3; clone_size: .; d_call: .; j_call: TRBJ2-1; cdr3_aa: CASSQDLGLANEQFF
v_call: TRBV7-9; clone_size: .; d_call: .; j_call: TRBJ2-1; cdr3_aa: CASSGGYYNEQFF
v_call: TRBV10-3; clone_size: .; d_call: TRBD2; j_call: TRBJ2-1; cdr3_aa: CVISPTSGGHNEHFF
v_call: TRBV13; clone_size: many; d_call: TRBD2; j_call: TRBJ2-1; cdr3_aa: CASSFLLAGGSSYNEQFF
v_call: TRBV11-1; clone_size: large; d_call: .; j_call: TRBJ2-1; cdr3_aa: CASSFIGRQDEQFF
v_call: TRBV5-5; clone_size: .; d_call: TRBD1; j_call: TRBJ1-3; cdr3_aa: CASSLDPGGAGNTIYF
v_call: TRBV11-2; clone_size: .; d_call: .; j_call: TRBJ2-2; cdr3_aa: CASSLDIVAEELFF
v_call: TRBV20-1; clone_size: .; d_call: .; j_call: TRBJ1-5; cdr3_aa: CSAGGTSNQHQHF
v_call: TRBV12-3/TRBV12-4; clone_size: .; d_call: .; j_call: TRBJ2-4; cdr3_aa: CASSLQEGLKNIQYF
v_call: TRBV6-6; clone_size: .; d_call: TRBD1; j_call: TRBJ2-7; cdr3_aa: CASSSKAYRGRDEQYF